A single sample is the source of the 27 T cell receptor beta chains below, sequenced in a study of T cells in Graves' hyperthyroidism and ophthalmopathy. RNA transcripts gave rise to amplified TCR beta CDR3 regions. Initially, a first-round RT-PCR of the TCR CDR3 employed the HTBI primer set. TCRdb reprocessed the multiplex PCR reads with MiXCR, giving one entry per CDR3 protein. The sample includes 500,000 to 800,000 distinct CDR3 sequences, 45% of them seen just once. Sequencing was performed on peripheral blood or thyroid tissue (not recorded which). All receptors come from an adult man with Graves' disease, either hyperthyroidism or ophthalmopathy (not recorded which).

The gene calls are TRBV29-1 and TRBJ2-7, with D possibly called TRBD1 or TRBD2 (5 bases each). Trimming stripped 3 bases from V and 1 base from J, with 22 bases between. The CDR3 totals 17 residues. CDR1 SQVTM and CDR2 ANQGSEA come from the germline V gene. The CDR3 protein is CSVEGLSGTSRSYEQYF. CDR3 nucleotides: TGCAGCGTTGAGGGGCTTTCCGGGACCTCAAGATCCTACGAGCAGTACTTC.

The CDR3 bases are TGTGCCATCAGGGAGACAGGGGAATCCGGTAATTCACCCCTCCACTTT. Translated: CAIRETGESGNSPLHF. The chain combines TRBV10-3 with TRBJ1-6, with 8 positions matching TRBD1. In germline, CDR1 is ENHRY, CDR2 SYGVKD. J was trimmed by 6 bases and V by 6 bases; bases with no gene match: 10. The CDR3 has 16 amino acids.

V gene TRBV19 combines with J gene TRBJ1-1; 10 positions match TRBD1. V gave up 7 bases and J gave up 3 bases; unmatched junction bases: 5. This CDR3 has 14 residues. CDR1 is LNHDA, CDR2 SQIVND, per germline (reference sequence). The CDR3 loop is CASKLGQGDTEAFF. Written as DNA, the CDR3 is TGTGCCAGTAAACTAGGACAGGGGGACACTGAAGCTTTCTTT.

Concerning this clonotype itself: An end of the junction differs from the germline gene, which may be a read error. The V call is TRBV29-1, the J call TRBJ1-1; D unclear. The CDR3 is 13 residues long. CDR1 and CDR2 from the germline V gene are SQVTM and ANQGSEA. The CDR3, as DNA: TGCAGCGTTGGAAATTTAGGGAGGGAAGCAAAACCCTTT. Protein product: CSVGNLGREAKPF.

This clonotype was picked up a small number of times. The CDR3 sequence is CSARVLYSYEQYF. The CDR3 DNA reads TGCAGTGCTAGAGTCCTCTACTCCTACGAGCAGTACTTC. This chain connects TRBV20-1 to TRBJ2-7; no firm D call. CDR1 and CDR2 from the germline V gene are DFQATT and SNEGSKA (reference sequence). Between the trimmed V and J ends, which lost 1 base and 0 bases, there was a span of 7 bases. This CDR3 contains 13 residues.

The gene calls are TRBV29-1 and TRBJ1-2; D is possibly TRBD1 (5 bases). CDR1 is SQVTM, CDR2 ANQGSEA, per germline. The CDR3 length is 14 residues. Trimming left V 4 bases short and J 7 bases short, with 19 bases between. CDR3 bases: TGCAGCGTTGGCGGCGGGGGGAAACGGGGTGGCTACACCTTC. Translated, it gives CSVGGGGKRGGYTF.

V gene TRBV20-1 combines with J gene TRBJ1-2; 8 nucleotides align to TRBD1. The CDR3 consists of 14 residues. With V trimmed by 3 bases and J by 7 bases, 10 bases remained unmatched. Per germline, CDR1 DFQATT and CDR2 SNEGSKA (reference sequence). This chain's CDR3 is CSARTNRGLRGYTF. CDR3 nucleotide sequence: TGCAGTGCTAGGACAAACAGGGGGTTGCGTGGCTACACCTTC.

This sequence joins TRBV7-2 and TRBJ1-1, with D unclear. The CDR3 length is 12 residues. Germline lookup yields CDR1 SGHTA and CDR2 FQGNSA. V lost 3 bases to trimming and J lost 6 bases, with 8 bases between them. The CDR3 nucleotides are TGTGCCAGCAGCTTCGCAAGGGCTGAAGCTTTCTTT. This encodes CASSFARAEAFF.

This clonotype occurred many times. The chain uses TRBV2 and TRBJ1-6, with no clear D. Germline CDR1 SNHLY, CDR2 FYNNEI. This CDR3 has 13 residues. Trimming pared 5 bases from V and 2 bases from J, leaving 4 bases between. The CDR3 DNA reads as TGTGCCAGCAGTACGCCCTATAATTCACCCCTCCACTTT. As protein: CASSTPYNSPLHF.

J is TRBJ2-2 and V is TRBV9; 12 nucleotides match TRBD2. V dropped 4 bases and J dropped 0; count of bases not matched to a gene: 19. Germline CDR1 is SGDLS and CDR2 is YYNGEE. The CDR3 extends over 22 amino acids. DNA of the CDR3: TGTGCCAGCAGCCAAGGGGTCGACATCCCGACTAGCGGGGGATCGAACACCGGGGAGCTGTTTTTT. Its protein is CASSQGVDIPTSGGSNTGELFF.

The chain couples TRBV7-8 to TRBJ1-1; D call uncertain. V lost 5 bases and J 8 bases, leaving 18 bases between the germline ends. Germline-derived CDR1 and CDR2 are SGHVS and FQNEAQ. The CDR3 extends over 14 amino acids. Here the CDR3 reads CASSQARVSKEAFF. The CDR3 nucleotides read TGTGCCAGCAGCCAAGCGCGGGTCTCCAAGGAAGCTTTCTTT.

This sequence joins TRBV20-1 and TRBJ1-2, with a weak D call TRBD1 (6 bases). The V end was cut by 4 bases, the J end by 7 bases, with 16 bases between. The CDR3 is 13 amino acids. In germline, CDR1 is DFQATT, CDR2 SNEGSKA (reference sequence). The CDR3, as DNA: TGCAGTGCTACTCCGGGACAAATCTCTGGCTACACCTTC. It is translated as CSATPGQISGYTF.

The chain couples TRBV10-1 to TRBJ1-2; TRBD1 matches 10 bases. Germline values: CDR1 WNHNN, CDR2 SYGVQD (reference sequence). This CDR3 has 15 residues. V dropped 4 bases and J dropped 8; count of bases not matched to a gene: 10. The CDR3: CASSAPGTGVEGYTF. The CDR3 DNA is TGCGCCAGCAGTGCCCCCGGGACAGGGGTCGAGGGCTACACCTTC.

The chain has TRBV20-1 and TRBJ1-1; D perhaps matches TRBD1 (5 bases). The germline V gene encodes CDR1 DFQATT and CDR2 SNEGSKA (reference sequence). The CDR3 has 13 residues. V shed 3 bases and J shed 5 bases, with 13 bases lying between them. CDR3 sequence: CSASYPGSTEAFF. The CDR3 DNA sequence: TGCAGTGCTAGTTATCCAGGGTCTACTGAAGCTTTCTTT.

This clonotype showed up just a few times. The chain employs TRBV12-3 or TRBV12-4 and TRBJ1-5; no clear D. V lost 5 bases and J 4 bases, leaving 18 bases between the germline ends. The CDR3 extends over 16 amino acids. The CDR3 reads CASSIEVLAPNQPQHF. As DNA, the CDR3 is TGTGCCAGCAGTATAGAGGTCCTGGCCCCTAATCAGCCCCAGCATTTT.

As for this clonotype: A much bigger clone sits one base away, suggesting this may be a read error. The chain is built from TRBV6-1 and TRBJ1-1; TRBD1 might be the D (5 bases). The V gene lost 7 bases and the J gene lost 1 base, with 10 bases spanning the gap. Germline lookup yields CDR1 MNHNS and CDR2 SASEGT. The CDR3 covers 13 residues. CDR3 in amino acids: CASKWDENTEAFF. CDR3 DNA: TGTGCCAGCAAGTGGGACGAGAACACTGAAGCTTTCTTT.

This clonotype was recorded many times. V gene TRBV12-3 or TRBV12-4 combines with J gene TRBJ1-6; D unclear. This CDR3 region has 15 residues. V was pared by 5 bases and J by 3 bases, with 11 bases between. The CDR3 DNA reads TGTGCCAGCAGTCTGAGGGATGGCTATAATTCACCCCTCCACTTT. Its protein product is CASSLRDGYNSPLHF.

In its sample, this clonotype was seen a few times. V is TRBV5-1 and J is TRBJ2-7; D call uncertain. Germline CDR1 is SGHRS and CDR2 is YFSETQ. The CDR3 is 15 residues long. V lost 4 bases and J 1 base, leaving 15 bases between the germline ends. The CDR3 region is CASSPIEDGSYEQYF. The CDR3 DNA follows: TGCGCCAGCAGCCCAATCGAGGACGGGTCCTACGAGCAGTACTTC.

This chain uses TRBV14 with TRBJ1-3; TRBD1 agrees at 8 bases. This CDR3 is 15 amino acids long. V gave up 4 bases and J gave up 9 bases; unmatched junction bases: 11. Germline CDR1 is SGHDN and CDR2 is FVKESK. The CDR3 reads CASSPDLTGAGTIYF. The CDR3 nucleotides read TGTGCCAGCAGCCCAGACCTGACAGGGGCTGGCACCATATATTTT. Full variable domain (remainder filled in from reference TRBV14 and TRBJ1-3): EAGVTQFPSHSVIEKGQTVTLRCDPISGHDNLYWYRRVMGKEIKFLLHFVKESKQDESGMPNNRFLAERTGGTYSTLKVQPAELEDSGVYFCASSPDLTGAGTIYFGEGSWLTVV.

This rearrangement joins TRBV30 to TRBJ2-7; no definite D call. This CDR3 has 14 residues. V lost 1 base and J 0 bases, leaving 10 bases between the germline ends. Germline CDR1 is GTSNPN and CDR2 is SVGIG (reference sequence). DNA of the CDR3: TGTGCCTGGAGTGGGACGGCGAGCTCCTACGAGCAGTACTTC. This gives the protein CAWSGTASSYEQYF.

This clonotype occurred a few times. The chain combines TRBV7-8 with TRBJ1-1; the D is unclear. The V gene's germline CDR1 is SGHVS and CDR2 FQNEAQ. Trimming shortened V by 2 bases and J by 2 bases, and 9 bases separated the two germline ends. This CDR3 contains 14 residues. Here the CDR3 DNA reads TGTGCCAGCAGCTTACGAGGGTTTAACACTGAAGCTTTCTTT. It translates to CASSLRGFNTEAFF.

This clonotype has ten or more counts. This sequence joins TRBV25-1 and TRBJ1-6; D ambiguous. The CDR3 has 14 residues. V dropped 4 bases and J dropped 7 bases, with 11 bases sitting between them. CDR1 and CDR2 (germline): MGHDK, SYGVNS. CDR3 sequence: CASSVPKANSPLHF. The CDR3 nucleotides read TGTGCCAGCAGTGTCCCCAAGGCCAATTCACCCCTCCACTTT.

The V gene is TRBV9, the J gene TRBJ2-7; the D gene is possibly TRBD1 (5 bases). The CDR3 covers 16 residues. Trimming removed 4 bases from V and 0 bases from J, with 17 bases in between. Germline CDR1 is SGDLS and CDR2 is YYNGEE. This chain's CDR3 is CASSPDTTGYSYEQYF. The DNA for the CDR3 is TGTGCCAGCAGCCCCGACACCACAGGTTACTCCTACGAGCAGTACTTC.

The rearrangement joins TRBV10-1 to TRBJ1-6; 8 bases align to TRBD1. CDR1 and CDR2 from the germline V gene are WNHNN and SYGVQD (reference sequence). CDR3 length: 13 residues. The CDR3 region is CVTTGGLHSPLHF. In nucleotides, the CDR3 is TGCGTCACCACAGGGGGTCTACATTCACCCCTCCACTTT.

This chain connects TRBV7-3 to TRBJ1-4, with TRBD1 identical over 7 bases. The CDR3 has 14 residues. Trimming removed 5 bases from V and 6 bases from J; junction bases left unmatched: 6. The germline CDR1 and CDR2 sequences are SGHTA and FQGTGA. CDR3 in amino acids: CASSQDRIYEKLFF. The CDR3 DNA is TGTGCCAGCAGCCAGGACAGGATTTATGAAAAACTGTTTTTT.

The CDR3 nucleotides are TGTGCCAGCAGTGAAAAGGCGGACAGCTCCTACGAGCAGTACTTC. Encoded protein: CASSEKADSSYEQYF. This sequence joins TRBV25-1 and TRBJ2-7, with D tentatively TRBD1 (6 bases). Germline CDR1 reads MGHDK; CDR2 reads SYGVNS. V lost 2 bases to trimming and J lost 0 bases, with 11 bases between them. This CDR3 comprises 15 residues.

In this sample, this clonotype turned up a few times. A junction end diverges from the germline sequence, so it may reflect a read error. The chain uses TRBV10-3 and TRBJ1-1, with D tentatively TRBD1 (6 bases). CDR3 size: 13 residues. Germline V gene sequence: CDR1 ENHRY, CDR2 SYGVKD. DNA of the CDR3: TGTGCCAGCAGTTACCCCGGACAGTCAGAAGCTTTCTTT. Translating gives CASSYPGQSEAFF.